The rows below give T cell receptor beta chains drawn from one sample of a study of blood T cell repertoires in COVID-19. The table came from immunoSEQ multiplex PCR; TCRdb's copy has only in-frame clones and leaves some out. Of some 70,000 clones detected, more than 70% appear once; the ten largest clones hold 5.3%. The sequenced sample was peripheral blood. The receptors here all came from a man between 50 and 59 years old with active COVID-19. CDR3s leave out the opening cysteine and the closing phenylalanine or tryptophan. A D gene is named only where the DNA matches it firmly.

TRBD1,TRBV5-6,ASRDRGGYGYT
-,TRBV19,ASSPTYSRLVTGELF
TRBD1,TRBV5-1,ASSSGQGEANRYT
-,TRBV6-1,ASSEAFPGSDNEQF
TRBD1,TRBV11-3,ASSLSDRGEQY
-,TRBV7-9,ASSQDTHQPQH
-,TRBV6-4,ASSSTNTGELF
-,TRBV7-9,ASSQIDLLQGRNTEAF
TRBD2,TRBV6-6,AGRIAGGTGELF
TRBD1,TRBV3-1/TRBV3-2,ASSQGDRGGETQY
-,TRBV6-6,ASSYPTEAF
TRBD2,TRBV5-4,ASTLDYSGSTDTQY
-,TRBV7-3,ASSGGGGGKETQY
TRBD1,TRBV7-9,ASSTLTGLEQY
TRBD1,TRBV27,AALDRHNEKLF
TRBD1,TRBV9,ASGGAPPKGQANTEAF
-,TRBV11-2,ASSHGSGKAF
-,TRBV7-8,ASTSSRLTGELF
TRBD2,TRBV30,AWMRGSADTQY
-,TRBV9,ASSALTGSYEQY
-,TRBV5-1,ASARGGGSTDTQY
-,TRBV19,ASSIGEGGEDEQF
TRBD2,TRBV9,ASRTSGGTGEQF
-,TRBV5-5,ASSPAAVATNEKLF
TRBD1,TRBV28,ASSWTGAGTEAF
TRBD2,TRBV4-1,ASSREISGGNTGELF
TRBD1,TRBV18,ASSPAGGSQETQY
TRBD1,TRBV27,ASSLTTGGETQY
-,TRBV3-1/TRBV3-2,ASSLQMGEPQH
-,TRBV24-1,ATSDLTDRHNGYT
-,TRBV5-1,ASSPTVPAYEQY
TRBD2,TRBV6-2/TRBV6-3,ASSYSTGGVEETQY
-,TRBV5-1,ASSLVTGNTEAF
-,TRBV21-1,ASRLDRGLNSPLH
-,TRBV19,ASSDTPLIGPQH
-,TRBV5-1,ASHDRTDTEAF
-,TRBV13,ASSPSDRQETQY
TRBD2,TRBV5-1,ASSPLLAGGPDTQY
-,TRBV7-3,ASSSRAGEGYT
-,TRBV5-1,ASSLIRGGNFGELF
-,TRBV27,ASSMGGFRNNSPLH
-,TRBV5-5,ASSSGLLRTGELF